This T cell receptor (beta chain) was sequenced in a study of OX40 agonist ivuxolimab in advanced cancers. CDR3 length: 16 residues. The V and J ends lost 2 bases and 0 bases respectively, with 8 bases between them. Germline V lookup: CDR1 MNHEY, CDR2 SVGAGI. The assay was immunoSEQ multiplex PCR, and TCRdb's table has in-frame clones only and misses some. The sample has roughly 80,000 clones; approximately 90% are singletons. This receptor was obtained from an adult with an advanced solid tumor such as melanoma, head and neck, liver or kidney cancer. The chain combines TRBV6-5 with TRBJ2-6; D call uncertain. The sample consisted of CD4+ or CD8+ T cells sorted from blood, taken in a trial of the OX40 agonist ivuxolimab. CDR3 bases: TGTGCCAGCAGTTACCGTGGCAGCTCTGGGGCCAACGTCCTGACTTTC. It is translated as CASSYRGSSGANVLTF.